This T cell receptor beta chain was sequenced during a study of T cell repertoires in cytomegalovirus infection. This clonotype was seen ten or more times. TCRdb recomputed calls from the reads with MiXCR, one row per CDR3 protein. The data hold 150,000 to 200,000 distinct CDR3 sequences, with 15% to 20% observed a single time. The clonotype was recovered from a human donor in good health (CMV status not recorded). Some clones in this sample may be carry-over from other donors' samples. Material for sequencing was PBMCs.

CDR3 DNA sequence: TGTGCCAGCAGTTACCTAATGGGACCTCGGGTCTACGAGCAGTACTTC. Translating it yields CASSYLMGPRVYEQYF. The chain is built from TRBV28 and TRBJ2-7, with D perhaps being TRBD1 or TRBD2 (5 bases each). Germline CDR1 MDHEN, CDR2 SYDVKM. V was trimmed by 4 bases and J by 3 bases, leaving 19 bases between them. The CDR3 sequence is 16 residues long. The entire variable domain, with the rest obtained from reference TRBV28 and TRBJ2-7, is as follows: DVKVTQSSRYLVKRTGEKVFLECVQDMDHENMFWYRQDPGLGLRLIYFSYDVKMKEKGDIPEGYSVSREKKERFSLILESASTNQTSMYLCASSYLMGPRVYEQYFGPGTRLTVT.